A single sample gave rise to the 2 T cell receptor beta chains below, sequenced in a study of T cells in Graves' hyperthyroidism and ophthalmopathy. The investigators amplified TCR beta CDR3 regions from RNA transcripts. HTBI primers were the set used in a first-round RT-PCR of the TCR CDR3. Each CDR3 protein gets one entry after TCRdb re-called the multiplex PCR reads with MiXCR. The sample comprises a few hundred thousand distinct CDR3 sequences, around 46% of which are singletons, and about 8.3% rests with the top ten. The sequencing input was peripheral blood or thyroid tissue (not recorded which). Source of these receptors: a woman aged 18-30 years with Graves' hyperthyroidism.

For this clonotype: A single base separates this from a much larger clone, so it may be a read error. This CDR3 reads CSAIGGEQYF. CDR3 DNA sequence: TGCAGTGCAATAGGAGGAGAGCAGTACTTC. This chain links TRBV20-1 with TRBJ2-7, with D tentatively TRBD2 (5 bases). This CDR3 is built from 10 residues. Trimming cost V 6 bases and J 7 bases, with 10 bases left between them. Germline assignment: CDR1 DFQATT and CDR2 SNEGSKA (reference sequence).

This clonotype showed up just a few times. The gene calls are TRBV25-1 and TRBJ2-1; D is undetermined. Trimming stripped 7 bases from V and 5 bases from J, with 12 bases between. This CDR3 has 13 amino acids. Germline-derived CDR1 and CDR2 are MGHDK and SYGVNS. CDR3 nucleotides: TGTGCCAGCACTGTTTCACGGCACAATGAGCAGTTCTTC. The encoded protein is CASTVSRHNEQFF.